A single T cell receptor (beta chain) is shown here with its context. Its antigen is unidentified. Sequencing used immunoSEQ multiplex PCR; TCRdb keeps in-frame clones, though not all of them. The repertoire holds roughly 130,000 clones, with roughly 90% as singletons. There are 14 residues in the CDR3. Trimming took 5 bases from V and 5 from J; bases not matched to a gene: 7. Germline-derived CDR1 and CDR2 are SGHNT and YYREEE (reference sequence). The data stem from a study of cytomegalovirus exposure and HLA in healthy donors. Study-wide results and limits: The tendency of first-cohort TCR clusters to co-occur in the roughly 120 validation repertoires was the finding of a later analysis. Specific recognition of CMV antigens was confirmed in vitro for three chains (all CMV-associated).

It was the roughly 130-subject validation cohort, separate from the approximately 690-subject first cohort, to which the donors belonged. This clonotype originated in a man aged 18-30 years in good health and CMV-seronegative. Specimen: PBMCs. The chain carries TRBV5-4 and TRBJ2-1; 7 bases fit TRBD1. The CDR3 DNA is TGTGCCAGCAGACCCGAACAGGGGAACAATGAGCAGTTCTTC. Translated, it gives CASRPEQGNNEQFF.